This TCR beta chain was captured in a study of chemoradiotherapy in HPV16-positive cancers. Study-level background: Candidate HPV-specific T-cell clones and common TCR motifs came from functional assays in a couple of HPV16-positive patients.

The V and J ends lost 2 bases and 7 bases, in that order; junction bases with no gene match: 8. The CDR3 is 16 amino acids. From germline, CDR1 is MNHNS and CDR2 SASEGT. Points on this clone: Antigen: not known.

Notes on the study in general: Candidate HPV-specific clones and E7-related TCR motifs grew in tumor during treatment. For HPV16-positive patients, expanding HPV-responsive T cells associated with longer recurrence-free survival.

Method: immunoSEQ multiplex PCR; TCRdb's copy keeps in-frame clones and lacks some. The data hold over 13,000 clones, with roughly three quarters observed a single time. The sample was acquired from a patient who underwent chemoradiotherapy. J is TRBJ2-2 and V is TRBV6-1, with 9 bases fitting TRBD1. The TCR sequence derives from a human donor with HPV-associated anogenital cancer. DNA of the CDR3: TGTGCCAGCAGTGAACCTCCGGGACAGGGCATCGGGGAGCTGTTTTTT. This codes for CASSEPPGQGIGELFF.